This paragraph reports one T cell receptor beta chain. It has no known antigen specificity. No clone much larger than this one lies a single base away; base qualities are absent. The data were obtained in a study of cytomegalovirus exposure and HLA in healthy donors (TCRdb year 2017). Notes on the research overall: According to an earlier analysis of 587 of the donors, about 179 million T cells yielded 90 million to 130 million unique TCR beta sequences and 276 Gb of sequence data. Alongside the repertoire data, information on donor age, sex, ethnicity and CMV serostatus was compiled. Of the approximately 400 genotyped donors, approximately 83% fell in the genetic ancestry cluster associated with self-reported Caucasian donors. Using immunosequencing, the study profiled T cell repertoires from approximately 700 subjects and related those repertoires to cytomegalovirus serostatus. In the later analysis, no new phenotypic data were used to find candidate immune exposures; instead, reliance was placed on TCR beta sequences and their occurrence across donors. An earlier analysis of about 600 of the donors used high-throughput TCR beta sequencing to judge whether each TCR beta V gene segment behaved as functional or pseudogenic. In a later genetic analysis, genome-wide SNP genotypes for about three fifths of the roughly 670 donors were used, and that subset was treated as a discovery cohort. High-throughput TCR immunosequencing, statistical association of individual TCRs with disease status, and machine learning were combined to predict cytomegalovirus infection status. The study was designed to test whether signatures of past pathogen exposure could be identified by cataloging public T cell receptors. Because of strong linkage in the cohort, five DR-DQ haplotypes were treated as single units for association and clustering. About 330 gigabases of sequencing data and around 80 million unique TCR sequences made up an early release that covered 500 to 650 HLA-typed donors. Along with the 666-subject first cohort, a separate validation cohort of over a hundred different subjects was used. Every repertoire in the discovery cohort had been generated on one and the same sequencing platform. Typing coverage varied by locus: roughly 620-640 donors for A, B, C, DRB1 and DQB1; approximately 560 for DQA1; more than 600 for DPA1; some 470 for DPB1. In a later analysis, previously published TCR beta repertoires from about 640 donors were re-analyzed and high-resolution HLA genotyping was added so that TCR occurrence patterns could be studied. Both class I and class II loci were covered by HLA typing, at four-digit resolution. Across approximately 420 genotyped donors of the cohort, an average of about 240,000 unique TCR beta nucleotide sequences per donor were sequenced, and roughly 18% of those sequences were non-productive. Results the study describes overall, beyond this receptor: Immune exposure information for the cohort was limited to CMV serostatus. Most TCR sequences were seen in very few donors, while some public TCRs were found in many individuals. Correlated functional status among segregating V segments might be attributable to linkage disequilibrium, but an unknown experimental factor could not be ruled out. In this cohort, only TCR beta chains were sequenced, and detectable features were limited by the absence of alpha or paired-chain data. According to a later analysis, TCR association rates differed among HLA loci, with DRB1 alleles showing the most associated TCRs and HLA-C alleles showing the fewest. A total of 150 to 200 TCR beta chains were listed by the study as associated with cytomegalovirus. When HLA alleles, especially DR and DQ, strongly co-occurred, TCR associations were difficult to assign to individual alleles. In a later genetic analysis, fewer N-insertions in productive TCRs were reported among donors in an Asian-associated ancestry cluster than the roughly 700-donor mean. A further reported finding was that TCR beta sequences accurately predicted the HLA-A and HLA-B alleles for most subjects in the first cohort. In a later analysis, HLA-associated TCR beta chains showed more clonal expansion and lower generation probabilities than non-associated chains that were equally common. The classifier was reported to diagnose cytomegalovirus status with high specificity and sensitivity in both the original and validation cohorts. Some IMGT-functional V segments, including TRBV6-2 and TRBV6-3, could not be distinguished by the 87-base-pair reads and were therefore excluded. The sequencing pipeline was judged likely to have produced a cluster of highly shared sequence variants as a technical artifact. The presence/absence analyses assumed that sequencing depth was roughly uniform across donors, and that assumption may not be true. According to a later analysis, parvovirus B19, influenza, CMV and Epstein-Barr virus appeared linked to several top co-occurrence clusters. A later analysis found that most CMV-associated TCR beta chains appeared HLA-restricted, with HLA associations seemingly driven largely by CMV exposure. A few of the identified cytomegalovirus-associated TCR beta chains were confirmed in vitro to be specific for cytomegalovirus antigens. An association between a missense DCLRE1C variant and V-gene and J-gene trimming of TCR beta chains was found in a later genetic analysis and replicated in an independent cohort. Specific HLA alleles were associated with roughly 17,000 TCR beta sequences at a false discovery rate of 0.05 in a later analysis. Because counts were too low, about 17 rarely observed V segments, including chromosome 9 orphons, were excluded from the earlier analysis of 587 of the donors. An earlier analysis of approximately 570 of the donors showed that most TCR beta V segments appeared in productive rearrangements either about 87% or about 30% of the time, which broadly matched IMGT annotations. The authors suggested that the approach could potentially be extended to other disease states and immunological phenotypes. Because HLA typing was unavailable for some donors at each locus, only the typed subset was used in association tests.

The cohort consisted of approximately 690 healthy bone marrow donors. At the time of sampling, every cohort member was nominally healthy, though immune exposures that went unrecorded were likely present. The donor was CMV seronegative and was included in the group of a few hundred seronegative cohort members. A peripheral blood sample was collected from each donor, and TCR beta sequencing was performed on peripheral blood mononuclear cells. The Qiagen DNeasy Blood Extraction Kit was used to extract genomic DNA from the blood cell samples. Library preparation employed the immunoSEQ multiplex PCR assay. For the multiplex PCR, a mixture combining 60 forward primers for TCR Vbeta segments and 13 reverse primers for TCR Jbeta segments was used. The CDR3 region of rearranged TCR beta genes was amplified from genomic DNA by a multiplex PCR assay. The amplified TCR beta libraries were sequenced on the Illumina HiSeq System as 87-base-pair reads. Regarding the original processing steps: A later analysis counted tens of millions of unique TCR beta chains across the 700 or so repertoires, and 9.5 million to 11 million of these chains were shared by at least two donors. Raw reads were error-corrected and collapsed into unique sequences with a nearest-neighbor algorithm that merged closely related sequences to remove PCR and sequencing errors. To assign V, D and J gene segments, CDR3 sequences were aligned to IMGT reference sequences. Each retained sequence needed at least a six-nucleotide match to both a V gene segment and a J gene segment. A rearrangement counted as productive if the CDR3 had no stop codons and remained in frame with V and J, and every other rearrangement counted as non-productive. Following IMGT convention, CDR3 was defined as the stretch from the second conserved V-encoded cysteine up to the conserved J-encoded phenylalanine. The earlier analysis of some 580 of the donors excluded any sequence lacking an unambiguous match to a single V gene segment. In an earlier analysis of 450 to 700 of the donors, V segments were called functional above 56.7% productive rearrangements and were called segregating when the between-donor standard deviation exceeded 5%. A statistical classification framework was built to diagnose cytomegalovirus status from the catalog of TCR beta chain sequences. V and J gene assignment, in a later analysis, came from comparing TCR nucleotide sequences with IMGT/GENE-DB human TR gene sequences. Using the TCRdist pipeline, a later analysis assigned CDR3 sequences along with most-parsimonious VDJ recombination scenarios. In a later analysis, each TCR beta chain was defined by its CDR3 amino acid sequence together with its V-gene family, and reads lacking a unique V-gene family were excluded. To address suspected cross-contamination and a sequencing artifact, a later analysis removed 450 to 700 highly shared, low-generation-probability nucleotide sequences. In a later analysis, a clonal expansion index for each public chain was calculated from normalized within-repertoire ranks of inferred template counts. In a later analysis, generation probabilities were computed using a VDJ recombination model fitted to out-of-frame rearrangements, and the results were checked against IGoR. In a later analysis, TCR-TCR, TCR-HLA and TCR-CMV co-occurrence was scored with hypergeometric tests, and a repertoire-size bias correction was applied to TCR pairs. In a later analysis, false discovery rates were estimated by permuting HLA or CMV assignments 20 times. A later analysis grouped co-occurring TCRs with DBSCAN, adding TCRdist sequence similarity when clustering within HLA-allele-positive subsets. Repertoires with fewer than 30,000 or more than 120,000 public chains were left out of co-occurrence clustering, as were five repertoires with anomalous nucleotide sharing. Sourced from immuneACCESS, this table was stored by TCRdb with only in-frame sequences that have V and J called. A share of the clones is absent; for the studies checked, an unresolved V gene accounts for under half, and the remainder has no known explanation. Clone size and the V and J calls come from that table; the DNA yielded D and trimming. In all, the sample holds about 130,000 clones, and 75% of those were seen once. The ten most abundant clones make up 2.5% to 3.5% of the sample.

Germline trimming amounts to 4 bases on V and 4 bases on J, with 2 as the count of junction bases outside the gene matches. The CDR3 covers 14 residues, taking in both the cysteine and the phenylalanine. Just the 42-base CDR3 DNA is kept, in frame starting at base 1. The germline V gene gives CDR1 as SGHVS and CDR2 as FQNEAQ. The chain employs TRBV7-8 and TRBJ2-7; 12 junctional bases match TRBD2. The sample consisted of PBMCs. This sequence originates from a woman aged 50 to 60 in good health and CMV-seronegative. The CDR3 reads CASSWTSGDYEQYF. The nucleotide sequence is TGTGCCAGCAGCTGGACTAGCGGGGATTACGAGCAGTACTTC.